Each of the 18 T cell receptor beta chains below was sequenced from the same sample in a study of OX40 agonist ivuxolimab in advanced cancers. Libraries were constructed by the immunoSEQ multiplex PCR assay. The source is immuneACCESS, and TCRdb retained only in-frame sequences with V and J called. Part of the clones is not carried over; for the studies checked, unresolved V genes explain less than half of this, and the remainder is unexplained. For this sample there are about 73,000 clones; under 95% appear just once. The ten largest clones add up to more than 8.5% of the sample. Sequenced material: CD4+ or CD8+ T cells sorted from blood, taken in a trial of the OX40 agonist ivuxolimab. These receptors all come from an adult with an advanced solid tumor such as melanoma, head and neck, liver or kidney cancer.

This clone was counted a single time. The V call is TRBV7-9, the J call TRBJ2-3, with TRBD2 identical over 9 bases. Germline trimming cut 2 bases from V and 2 bases from J; bases unmatched to any gene: 2. The germline V gene encodes CDR1 SEHNR and CDR2 FQNEAQ (reference sequence). This CDR3 region has 15 residues. The CDR3 sequence is CASSLRGLATDTQYF. Written as DNA, the CDR3 is TGTGCCAGCAGCTTACGGGGACTAGCCACAGATACGCAGTATTTT.

This chain uses TRBV5-1 with TRBJ2-4; D is possibly TRBD1 (6 bases). This CDR3 contains 17 residues. Deletions cut 0 bases from V and 1 base from J, with 14 bases between. Germline V gives CDR1 SGHRS, CDR2 YFSETQ. This CDR3 is CASSLEAGEGAKNIQYF. For the CDR3, the DNA is TGCGCCAGCAGCTTGGAAGCAGGGGAAGGGGCCAAAAACATTCAGTACTTC. The entire variable domain, with the rest obtained from reference TRBV5-1 and TRBJ2-4, is as follows: KAGVTQTPRYLIKTRGQQVTLSCSPISGHRSVSWYQQTPGQGLQFLFEYFSETQRNKGNFPGRFSGRQFSNSRSEMNVSTLELGDSALYLCASSLEAGEGAKNIQYFGAGTRLSVL.

The CDR3 DNA follows: TGTGCCAGCAGCGGGGACAGGGAGGCCTACAATGAGCAGTTCTTC. Translating gives CASSGDREAYNEQFF. This chain links TRBV13 with TRBJ2-1; 9 bases match TRBD1. The V gene end was trimmed by 5 bases and the J gene end by 2 bases; junction bases not matched to a gene: 4. The CDR3 extends over 15 amino acids. Germline values: CDR1 PRHDT, CDR2 FYEKMQ (reference sequence).

V gene TRBV7-7 combines with J gene TRBJ2-2; TRBD2 aligns across 13 bases. From germline, CDR1 is SSHAT and CDR2 FNYEAQ (reference sequence). V lost 1 base, J lost 6 bases, and 2 bases stayed unmatched. This CDR3 is built from 16 residues. The CDR3 region is CASSLGTSGGAGELFF. The CDR3 region has the DNA TGTGCCAGCAGCTTAGGGACTAGCGGGGGCGCCGGGGAGCTGTTTTTT.

The chain employs TRBV6-5 and TRBJ1-2, with D hard to call. Per germline, CDR1 MNHEY and CDR2 SVGAGI. The CDR3 has 14 amino acids. V dropped 6 bases and J dropped 3 bases, with 14 bases sitting between them. The chain's CDR3 is CASSSDTWDYGYTF. CDR3 bases: TGTGCCAGCAGCAGCGACACGTGGGACTATGGCTACACCTTC.

The rearrangement joins TRBV2 to TRBJ2-3, with 10 bases aligning to TRBD2. The CDR3 sequence is 15 residues long. The trim removed 4 bases at V and 4 bases at J, leaving 5 bases unmatched. In germline, CDR1 is SNHLY, CDR2 FYNNEI. The CDR3 region is CASSAAGGTADTQYF. DNA for the CDR3: TGTGCCAGCAGTGCAGCGGGGGGGACGGCAGATACGCAGTATTTT.

The gene calls are TRBV5-6 and TRBJ2-1, with 14 bases identical to TRBD2. This CDR3 has 16 residues. Unmatched junction bases numbered 9, after V lost 3 bases and J lost 10 bases. Germline V lookup: CDR1 SGHDT, CDR2 YYEEEE. CDR3: CASSSGTSGGLGEQFF. In nucleotides, the CDR3 is TGTGCCAGCAGCTCCGGGACTAGCGGGGGCCTGGGGGAGCAGTTCTTC.

This rearrangement joins TRBV11-2 to TRBJ1-6; D gene unclear. The CDR3 consists of 14 residues. V was pared by 1 base and J by 4 bases, with 5 bases between. Germline V gives CDR1 SGHAT, CDR2 FQNNGV. This CDR3 reads CASSLAVYNSPLHF. The CDR3 nucleotides read TGTGCCAGCAGCTTAGCGGTTTATAATTCACCCCTCCACTTT.

Worth noting for this clone: One end of the junction fails to match germline, which may point to a read error. The chain employs TRBV29-1 and TRBJ1-2; 8 bases map to TRBD1. The CDR3 covers 12 residues. CDR1 SQVTM and CDR2 ANQGSEA come from the germline V gene. The CDR3 loop reads CSALWQGAASDF. The DNA for the CDR3 is TGCAGCGCCCTATGGCAGGGGGCGGCTTCTGACTTC.

V gene TRBV7-6 combines with J gene TRBJ2-7; D tentatively reads TRBD1 or TRBD2 (6 bases each). The CDR3 length is 16 residues. The V end was cut by 3 bases, the J end by 3 bases, with 18 bases between. CDR1 is SGHVS, CDR2 FNYEAQ, per germline. The CDR3 sequence: CASSFYVGGLIYEQYF. The CDR3, as DNA: TGTGCCAGCAGCTTTTACGTGGGGGGCCTTATCTACGAGCAGTACTTC.

This clone was recorded once. This chain joins TRBV27 and TRBJ2-3, with 7 bases identical to TRBD1. CDR3 length equals 14 residues. Per the germline V gene, CDR1 is MNHEY and CDR2 is SMNVEV (reference sequence). Losses at the gene ends were 4 bases for V and 3 bases for J; bases not matched to a gene: 4. CDR3 amino acids: CASSYRGGTDTQYF. The CDR3 region has the DNA TGTGCCAGCAGTTACAGGGGCGGAACAGATACGCAGTATTTT.

Notes on this clone: The junction does not match germline at one end; this may be a read error. The chain employs TRBV30 and TRBJ2-7; 13 bases line up with TRBD2. The CDR3 sequence is 15 residues long. CDR1 is GTSNPN, CDR2 SVGIG, per germline (reference sequence). CDR3 sequence (DNA): TGTGCCTGGAGTGGGCCGGGACTAGCGGGGTACGGGCAGTACTTC. Encoded protein: CAWSGPGLAGYGQYF.

The rearrangement joins TRBV6-5 to TRBJ2-1; a weak D match, TRBD2 (5 bases). CDR1 MNHEY and CDR2 SVGAGI come from the germline V gene. The CDR3 has 13 amino acids. The ends were cut back, 2 bases at V and 5 bases at J, with 7 bases in the middle. The DNA of the CDR3 is TGTGCCAGCAGTTACGGAGGTAACAATGAGCAGTTCTTC. The encoded protein is CASSYGGNNEQFF.

V is TRBV6-4 and J is TRBJ2-3; 10 bases line up with TRBD1. V gave up 10 bases and J gave up 4 bases; unmatched junction bases: 11. Germline V lookup: CDR1 MRHNA, CDR2 SNTAGT. CDR3 length: 15 residues. The CDR3 loop is CATAVGTGDADTQYF. In DNA form, the CDR3 reads TGTGCCACCGCCGTCGGGACAGGGGACGCAGATACGCAGTATTTT.

The chain carries TRBV6-1 and TRBJ1-6, with D possibly TRBD1 on 5 matching bases. V was clipped by 2 bases and J by 7 bases, with 12 bases between them. CDR3 length equals 15 residues. CDR1 is MNHNS and CDR2 is SASEGT in the germline V gene. The CDR3 region is CASSEMWGENSPLHF. CDR3 nucleotides: TGTGCCAGCAGTGAAATGTGGGGGGAAAATTCACCCCTCCACTTT.

This CDR3 reads CSFIRTGRRPAKTQYF. CDR3 DNA sequence: TGCAGCTTTATTCGGACAGGGAGGAGGCCTGCGAAGACCCAGTACTTC. The genes are TRBV29-1 and TRBJ2-5; 8 bases fit TRBD1. The CDR3 covers 16 residues. V was pared by 8 bases and J by 6 bases, with 20 bases of the junction left unmatched. Germline V CDR1 and CDR2: SQVTM, ANQGSEA.

This chain's CDR3 is CASSLAHWGMTETQYF. For the CDR3, the DNA is TGTGCCAGCAGCTTAGCCCATTGGGGCATGACAGAGACCCAGTACTTC. The chain combines TRBV7-9 with TRBJ2-5, with D tentatively TRBD1 (5 bases). Trimming took off 0 bases at V and 4 bases at J, with 15 bases between the two ends. This CDR3 has 16 residues. Germline V gene lookup returns CDR1 SEHNR and CDR2 FQNEAQ (reference sequence).

This clone was seen just once. The chain couples TRBV7-8 to TRBJ1-6; D ambiguous. CDR1 and CDR2 (germline): SGHVS, FQNEAQ. The length of the CDR3 is 18 residues. The V end was cut by 2 bases, the J end by 5 bases, with 19 bases between. The CDR3 DNA reads TGTGCCAGCAGCTTACACTCCGGGCGACTAGCAGATAATTCACCCCTCCACTTT. Its translation is CASSLHSGRLADNSPLHF.